This TCR beta chain was recorded in a study of cytomegalovirus exposure and HLA in healthy donors. The PCR employed 60 Vbeta primers together with 13 Jbeta primers. Produced via immunoSEQ multiplex PCR; TCRdb's table is partial and in-frame only. The table has under 200,000 clones, 77% seen once. The CDR3 runs 19 residues. Per germline, CDR1 MNHEY and CDR2 SMNVEV (reference sequence). Germline trimming cut 8 bases from V and 6 bases from J; bases unmatched to any gene: 21. This clone has more than one count but fewer than ten. Its antigen is as yet unknown. Study-wide findings and caveats: One later analysis reportedly identified an Asian-associated ancestry cluster that showed fewer N-insertions than the roughly 600-donor mean.

The receptor was derived from a woman aged 40 to 49 in good health and CMV-seropositive. The sample comprised PBMCs. J is TRBJ2-7 and V is TRBV27; 14 bases align to TRBD2. CDR3 nucleotide sequence: TGTGCCAGCGGGCTGCTGATGTCCGGGACTAGCGGGAGATCGGGCGAGCAGTACTTC. Its translation: CASGLLMSGTSGRSGEQYF.